These 25 T cell receptor beta chains were sequenced from one sample in a study of blood T cell repertoires in COVID-19. The method was immunoSEQ multiplex PCR; TCRdb's version includes in-frame clones alone and lacks a portion of them. The sample lists about 98,000 clones, more than 85% seen once, with roughly 4.2% in the top ten. The source material was peripheral blood. All receptors derive from a man aged 18 to 30 with acute or convalescent COVID-19.

The rearrangement joins TRBV30 to TRBJ1-2; TRBD1 matches at 9 bases. The CDR3 extends over 13 amino acids. V gave up 5 bases and J gave up 8 bases; unmatched junction bases: 9. Germline CDR1 and CDR2: GTSNPN and SVGIG (reference sequence). CDR3 in DNA: TGTGCCTGGCAACCCATGGACAGGGGAGGCTACACCTTC. Translated, it gives CAWQPMDRGGYTF.

The V and J genes are TRBV9 and TRBJ1-2; TRBD1 matches 10 bases. Germline V gene lookup returns CDR1 SGDLS and CDR2 YYNGEE. J lost 7 bases, V lost 3 bases, and 9 bases had no gene match. CDR3 length: 15 amino acids. DNA for the CDR3: TGTGCCAGCAGCGCCCACCTAGGGACAGGGGCTGGCTACACCTTC. The encoded protein is CASSAHLGTGAGYTF.

The chain links TRBV11-2 to TRBJ1-1, with a tentative D call TRBD1 (5 bases). The CDR3 covers 14 residues. Germline V gives CDR1 SGHAT, CDR2 FQNNGV. V gave up 3 bases and J gave up 0 bases, with 8 bases separating them. This CDR3 is CASSFQGMNTEAFF. Written as DNA, the CDR3 is TGTGCCAGCAGCTTCCAGGGAATGAACACTGAAGCTTTCTTT.

The chain links TRBV20-1 to TRBJ2-5; weak D call: TRBD1 (5 bases). In germline, CDR1 is DFQATT, CDR2 SNEGSKA (reference sequence). Trimming removed 6 bases from V and 2 bases from J, with 7 bases in between. The CDR3 has 11 amino acids. CDR3 in DNA: TGCAGTGCCAGGGCGCAAGAGACCCAGTACTTC. It encodes CSARAQETQYF.

J is TRBJ2-7 and V is TRBV2; D might be TRBD1 (6 bases). The length of the CDR3 is 12 residues. Germline V gene sequence: CDR1 SNHLY, CDR2 FYNNEI. For the CDR3, the DNA is TGTGTTAAAGGGGGACCTAACTACGAGCAGTACTTC. Amino acids: CVKGGPNYEQYF.

V is TRBV7-6 and J is TRBJ1-2; 8 positions agree with TRBD1. Germline CDR1 is SGHVS and CDR2 is FNYEAQ. With 5 bases clipped from V and 4 bases from J, the junction kept 15 bases outside the gene matches. CDR3 length: 17 amino acids. The CDR3 region has the DNA TGTGCCAGCAGCCCCTCCGGGGGGACAGGCGGTATCTATGGCTACACCTTC. It codes for CASSPSGGTGGIYGYTF.

The rearrangement links TRBV2 to TRBJ2-3; D possibly corresponds to TRBD1 (5 bases). The germline CDR1 and CDR2 sequences are SNHLY and FYNNEI. Trimming cost V 1 base and J 3 bases, with 11 bases left between them. The CDR3 has 15 residues. The CDR3 sequence: CASSEGRATTDTQYF. The CDR3 bases are TGTGCCAGCAGTGAAGGCAGGGCCACGACAGATACGCAGTATTTT.

This clone was seen a few times. The CDR3 DNA follows: TGTGCCAGCAGTTACTCCAAGGACTGGAACACTGAAGCTTTCTTT. Protein product: CASSYSKDWNTEAFF. This rearrangement joins TRBV6-5 to TRBJ1-1; D ambiguous. The V and J ends lost 0 bases and 1 base respectively, with 9 bases between them. CDR1 and CDR2 (germline): MNHEY, SVGAGI. The CDR3 contains 15 residues.

This chain links TRBV7-9 with TRBJ1-4, with D perhaps TRBD1 (5 bases). V lost 0 bases and J 5 bases, leaving 10 bases between the germline ends. Germline V lookup: CDR1 SEHNR, CDR2 FQNEAQ (reference sequence). The CDR3 extends over 15 amino acids. The CDR3 is CASSLAQDKNEKLFF. The CDR3 DNA sequence: TGTGCCAGCAGCTTAGCGCAGGACAAGAATGAAAAACTGTTTTTT. The variable domain in full, completed from reference TRBV7-9 and TRBJ1-4, reads DTGVSQNPRHKITKRGQNVTFRCDPISEHNRLYWYRQTLGQGPEFLTYFQNEAQLEKSRLLSDRFSAERPKGSFSTLEIQRTEQGDSAMYLCASSLAQDKNEKLFFGSGTQLSVL.

The chain recombines TRBV18 with TRBJ2-1; 14 nucleotides align to TRBD2. The junction had 5 bases not matched to a gene; V was cut back by 3 bases and J by 7 bases. CDR1 and CDR2 from the germline V gene are KGHSH and LQKENI. This CDR3 spans 16 amino acids. CDR3 sequence: CASSPRGTSGGNEQFF. Here the CDR3 DNA reads TGTGCCAGCTCACCCCGGGGGACTAGCGGGGGTAATGAGCAGTTCTTC.

The J gene is TRBJ2-3, the V gene TRBV3-1 (or the pseudogene TRBV3-2); no reliable D call. The CDR3 runs 12 residues. Between the trimmed V and J ends, which lost 4 bases and 0 bases, there was a span of 2 bases. Germline values: CDR1 LGHDT, CDR2 YNNKEL (reference sequence). This chain's CDR3 is CASSPSTDTQYF. The DNA for the CDR3 is TGTGCCAGCAGCCCGAGCACAGATACGCAGTATTTT.

V is TRBV11-2 and J is TRBJ1-2, with D maybe TRBD1 (5 bases). Germline CDR1 SGHAT, CDR2 FQNNGV. The CDR3 is 13 amino acids. V was cut by 4 bases and J by 0 bases, with 6 bases left in between. The DNA for the CDR3 is TGTGCCAGCAGCTGGGGGGCTAACTATGGCTACACCTTC. The encoded protein is CASSWGANYGYTF. The full variable domain, in which reference TRBV11-2 and TRBJ1-2 provide the parts outside the CDR3, is EAGVAQSPRYKIIEKRQSVAFWCNPISGHATLYWYQQILGQGPKLLIQFQNNGVVDDSQLPKDRFSAERLKGVDSTLKIQPAKLEDSAVYLCASSWGANYGYTFGSGTRLTVV.

This clone was counted once. The chain is built from TRBV6-5 and TRBJ1-2, with D perhaps matching TRBD1 (6 bases). Trimming took off 5 bases at V and 11 bases at J, with 18 bases between the two ends. CDR1 and CDR2 (germline): MNHEY, SVGAGI. The CDR3 is 13 residues long. The chain's CDR3 is CASSPELGALYTF. The CDR3 DNA reads as TGTGCCAGCAGTCCCGAGCTGGGGGCTTTGTACACCTTC.

The chain carries TRBV3-1 (or the pseudogene TRBV3-2) and TRBJ1-4; D unclear. Germline CDR1 is LGHDT and CDR2 is YNNKEL (reference sequence). V dropped 8 bases and J dropped 0 bases, with 19 bases sitting between them. The CDR3 extends over 17 amino acids. CDR3 sequence (DNA): TGTGCCAGCGAGGGCAGACACAGCCGATCAACTAATGAAAAACTGTTTTTT. Its protein product is CASEGRHSRSTNEKLFF.

V gene TRBV15 combines with J gene TRBJ1-5; D is ambiguous. Trimming removed 1 base from V and 2 bases from J, with 9 bases in between. Per germline, CDR1 LNHNV and CDR2 YYDKDF (reference sequence). CDR3 length: 15 residues. This CDR3 is CATSRARVGNQPQHF. The CDR3 DNA follows: TGTGCCACCAGCAGAGCCCGGGTAGGCAATCAGCCCCAGCATTTT. The full variable domain, in which reference TRBV15 and TRBJ1-5 provide the parts outside the CDR3, is DAMVIQNPRYQVTQFGKPVTLSCSQTLNHNVMYWYQQKSSQAPKLLFHYYDKDFNNEADTPDNFQSRRPNTSFCFLDIRSPGLGDTAMYLCATSRARVGNQPQHFGDGTRLSIL.

The rearrangement joins TRBV3-1 (or the pseudogene TRBV3-2) to TRBJ1-1; TRBD1 matches 10 bases. The CDR3 runs 17 residues. The J segment lost 6 bases and the V segment lost 0 bases, leaving 10 bases of the junction unmatched. Germline CDR1 and CDR2: LGHDT and YNNKEL (reference sequence). The CDR3 reads CASSQDGWGTGESEAFF. The CDR3 DNA is TGTGCCAGCAGCCAAGATGGTTGGGGGACAGGGGAGTCTGAAGCTTTCTTT.

The chain is built from TRBV2 and TRBJ2-1, with D possibly being TRBD2 (6 bases). CDR1 is SNHLY, CDR2 FYNNEI, per germline. V was trimmed by 10 bases and J by 5 bases, leaving 15 bases between them. The CDR3 contains 13 residues. The CDR3 loop reads CANRRGLNNEQFF. For the CDR3, the DNA is TGTGCCAACAGAAGAGGACTAAACAATGAGCAGTTCTTC. The full variable domain, completed using reference TRBV2 and TRBJ2-1, is EPEVTQTPSHQVTQMGQEVILRCVPISNHLYFYWYRQILGQKVEFLVSFYNNEISEKSEIFDDQFSVERPDGSNFTLKIRSTKLEDSAMYFCANRRGLNNEQFFGPGTRLTVL.

This chain connects TRBV2 to TRBJ2-5, with 10 bases that match TRBD2. The CDR3 extends over 14 amino acids. J was trimmed by 2 bases and V by 8 bases; bases with no gene match: 5. Germline V gives CDR1 SNHLY, CDR2 FYNNEI. Here the CDR3 DNA reads TGTGCCAGCTCCGGGACTAGCGCTCAAGAGACCCAGTACTTC. Protein sequence: CASSGTSAQETQYF.

CDR3 protein: CASSSGWGDFYEQYF. Here the CDR3 DNA reads TGCGCCAGCAGCTCTGGGTGGGGAGACTTCTACGAGCAGTACTTC. The chain recombines TRBV5-1 with TRBJ2-7, with D tentatively TRBD2 (5 bases). Germline loops: CDR1 SGHRS, CDR2 YFSETQ. The germline V and J ends were trimmed by 3 bases and 3 bases, with 16 bases remaining between them. This CDR3 spans 15 amino acids.

The rearrangement links TRBV2 to TRBJ1-5; 11 positions agree with TRBD1. The CDR3 runs to 14 residues. Germline V CDR1 and CDR2: SNHLY, FYNNEI. V gave up 6 bases and J gave up 4 bases; unmatched junction bases: 2. The CDR3 nucleotides are TGTGCCAGCAGGGGACAGGGGGTGAATCAGCCCCAGCATTTT. This codes for CASRGQGVNQPQHF.

As DNA, the CDR3 is TGTGCCATCAGTGATAGGGCTCTGGCGGGAAACACTGAAGCTTTCTTT. Its protein is CAISDRALAGNTEAFF. This rearrangement joins TRBV10-3 to TRBJ1-1; the D is unclear. This CDR3 is built from 16 residues. Germline CDR1 reads ENHRY; CDR2 reads SYGVKD. V gave up 3 bases and J gave up 2 bases, with 16 bases separating them.

The CDR3 nucleotides read TGTGCCAGCAGCTGGACAGGGAGAAGCTATGGCTACACCTTC. This codes for CASSWTGRSYGYTF. This sequence joins TRBV27 and TRBJ1-2; 8 bases map to TRBD1. With 6 bases clipped from V and 4 bases from J, the junction kept 7 bases outside the gene matches. CDR1 is MNHEY, CDR2 SMNVEV, per germline (reference sequence). This CDR3 is built from 14 residues.

V is TRBV12-5 and J is TRBJ2-2; tentatively, D is TRBD2 (7 bases). CDR1 is LGHNT and CDR2 is FRNRAP in the germline V gene. Trimming pared 2 bases from V and 6 bases from J, leaving 25 bases between. The CDR3 extends over 19 amino acids. CDR3 sequence reads: CASGLTMFEGGGPPGELFF. The DNA for the CDR3 is TGTGCTAGTGGTTTGACCATGTTTGAAGGGGGAGGGCCTCCCGGGGAGCTGTTTTTT. Based on the CDR3 plus reference TRBV12-5 and TRBJ2-2, the full variable domain is DARVTQTPRHKVTEMGQEVTMRCQPILGHNTVFWYRQTMMQGLELLAYFRNRAPLDDSGMPKDRFSAEMPDATLATLKIQPSEPRDSAVYFCASGLTMFEGGGPPGELFFGEGSRLTVL.

The chain employs TRBV19 and TRBJ1-3; TRBD1 is a possible D gene (5 bases). The CDR3 spans 16 residues. V gave up 8 bases and J gave up 7 bases, with 24 bases separating them. Looked up from germline, CDR1 is LNHDA and CDR2 is SQIVND (reference sequence). The CDR3 loop reads CASFLRGSLGRNTIYF. CDR3 nucleotide sequence: TGTGCCAGTTTTCTCCGGGGGTCCCTTGGAAGGAACACCATATATTTT.

The chain combines TRBV2 with TRBJ1-5; TRBD1 agrees at 7 bases. The CDR3 totals 14 residues. The germline V gene encodes CDR1 SNHLY and CDR2 FYNNEI. Unmatched junction bases numbered 5, after V lost 4 bases and J lost 5 bases. The CDR3 sequence: CASSGQGGDQPQHF. The CDR3 DNA reads TGTGCCAGCAGTGGACAGGGCGGGGATCAGCCCCAGCATTTT. The variable domain in full, completed from reference TRBV2 and TRBJ1-5, reads EPEVTQTPSHQVTQMGQEVILRCVPISNHLYFYWYRQILGQKVEFLVSFYNNEISEKSEIFDDQFSVERPDGSNFTLKIRSTKLEDSAMYFCASSGQGGDQPQHFGDGTRLSIL.